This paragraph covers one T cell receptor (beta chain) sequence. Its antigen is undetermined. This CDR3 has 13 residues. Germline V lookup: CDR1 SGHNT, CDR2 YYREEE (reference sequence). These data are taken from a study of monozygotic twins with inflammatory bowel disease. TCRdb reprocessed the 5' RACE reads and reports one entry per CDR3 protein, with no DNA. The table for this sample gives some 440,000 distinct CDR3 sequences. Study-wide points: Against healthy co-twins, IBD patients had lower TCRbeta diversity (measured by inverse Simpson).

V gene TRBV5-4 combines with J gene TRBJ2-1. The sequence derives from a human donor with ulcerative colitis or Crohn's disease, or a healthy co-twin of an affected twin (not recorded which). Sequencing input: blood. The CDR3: CASSLPTDNEQFF.